The sequence of this T cell receptor beta chain was determined in a study of blood T cells in healthy people across ages. Each sample yielded at least 7 million isolated PBMCs. RNA extraction gave at least 6 micrograms of total RNA per sample. Points from the study as a whole: Researchers said unsorted PBMCs prevented a conclusive naive versus antigen-experienced comparison.

This clonotype occurred many times. The target antigen is unknown. Per germline, CDR1 SEHNR and CDR2 FQNEAQ (reference sequence). V trimming: 9 bases; J trimming: 4 bases; junction bases outside the gene matches: 8. There are 14 residues in the CDR3. The second PCR ran about 6 to 12 cycles with a sample-barcoded 5' primer and J-beta primers. TCRdb analysed the 5' RACE reads with MiXCR anew, one entry per CDR3 protein. The sample shows around 650,000 distinct CDR3 sequences, roughly 32% of them seen only once. Material: blood. The TCR was taken from a woman of 80 years or more in good health. The gene calls are TRBV7-9 and TRBJ2-3; 9 positions agree with TRBD2. As DNA, the CDR3 is TGTGCCAGTATACTAGCGGGTGGGGCAGATACGCAGTATTTT. Amino acid sequence: CASILAGGADTQYF.